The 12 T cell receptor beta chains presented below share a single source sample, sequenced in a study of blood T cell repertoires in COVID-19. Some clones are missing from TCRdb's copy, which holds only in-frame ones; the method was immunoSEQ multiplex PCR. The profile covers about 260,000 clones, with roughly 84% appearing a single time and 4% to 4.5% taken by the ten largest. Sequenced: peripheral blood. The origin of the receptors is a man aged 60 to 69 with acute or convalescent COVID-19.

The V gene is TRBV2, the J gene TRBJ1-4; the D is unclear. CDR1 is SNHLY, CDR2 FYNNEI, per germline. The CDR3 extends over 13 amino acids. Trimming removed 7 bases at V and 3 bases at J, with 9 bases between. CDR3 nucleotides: TGTGCCAGCAACTTTCGCTCTAATGAAAAACTGTTTTTT. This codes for CASNFRSNEKLFF.

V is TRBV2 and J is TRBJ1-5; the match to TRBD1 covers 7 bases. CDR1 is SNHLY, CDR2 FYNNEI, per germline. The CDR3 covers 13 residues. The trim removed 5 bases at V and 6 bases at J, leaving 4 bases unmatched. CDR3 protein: CASSSAGGQPQHF. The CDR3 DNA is TGTGCCAGCAGTTCGGCAGGGGGTCAGCCCCAGCATTTT.

CDR3 bases: TGCGCCAGCAGCTCAAGAACCGGGACAGTCAACACTGAAGCTTTCTTT. Translation gives CASSSRTGTVNTEAFF. The chain recombines TRBV5-1 with TRBJ1-1; 7 bases agree with TRBD1. The CDR3 has 16 amino acids. Germline values: CDR1 SGHRS, CDR2 YFSETQ. J gave up 2 bases and V 3 bases, and 10 bases lay outside the gene matches.

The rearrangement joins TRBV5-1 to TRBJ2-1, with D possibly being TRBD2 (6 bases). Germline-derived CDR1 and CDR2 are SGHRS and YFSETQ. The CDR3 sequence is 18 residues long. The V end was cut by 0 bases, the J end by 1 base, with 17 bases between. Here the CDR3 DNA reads TGCGCCAGCAGCTTGGTAGCAGGCTACGGGGGATCCTACAATGAGCAGTTCTTC. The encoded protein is CASSLVAGYGGSYNEQFF.

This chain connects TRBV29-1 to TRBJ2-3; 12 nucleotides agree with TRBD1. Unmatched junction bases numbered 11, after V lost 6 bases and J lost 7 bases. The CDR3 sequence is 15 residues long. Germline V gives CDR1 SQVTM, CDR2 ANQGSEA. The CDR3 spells CSVGEGTGGRNTQYF. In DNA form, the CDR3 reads TGCAGCGTGGGCGAGGGGACAGGGGGCAGGAATACGCAGTATTTT.

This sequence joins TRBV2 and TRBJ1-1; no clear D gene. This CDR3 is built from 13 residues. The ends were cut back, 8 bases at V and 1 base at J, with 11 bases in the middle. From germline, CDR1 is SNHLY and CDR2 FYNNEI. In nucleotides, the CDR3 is TGTGCCAGCCTGGGAGAAAAGAACACTGAAGCTTTCTTT. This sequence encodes CASLGEKNTEAFF.

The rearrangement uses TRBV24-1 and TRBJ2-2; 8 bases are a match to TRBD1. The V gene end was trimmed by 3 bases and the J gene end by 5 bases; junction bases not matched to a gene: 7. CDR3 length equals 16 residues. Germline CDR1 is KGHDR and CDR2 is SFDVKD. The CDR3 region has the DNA TGTGCCACCAGTGATCTAACAGGGGGAAGAACCGGGGAGCTGTTTTTT. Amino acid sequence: CATSDLTGGRTGELFF.

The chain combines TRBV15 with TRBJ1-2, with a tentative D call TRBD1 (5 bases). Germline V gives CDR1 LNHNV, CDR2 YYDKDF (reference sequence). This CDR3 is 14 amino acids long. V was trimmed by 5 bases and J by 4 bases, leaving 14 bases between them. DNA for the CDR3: TGTGCCACCAGCTGGGGTGGGGGAGGCTATGGCTACACCTTC. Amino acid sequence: CATSWGGGGYGYTF.

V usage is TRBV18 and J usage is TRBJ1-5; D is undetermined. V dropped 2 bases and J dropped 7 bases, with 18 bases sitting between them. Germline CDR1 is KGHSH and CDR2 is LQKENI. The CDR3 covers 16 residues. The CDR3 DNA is TGTGCCAGCTCACCAGGGGAGGTGCACACCCGCCAGCCCCAGCATTTT. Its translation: CASSPGEVHTRQPQHF.

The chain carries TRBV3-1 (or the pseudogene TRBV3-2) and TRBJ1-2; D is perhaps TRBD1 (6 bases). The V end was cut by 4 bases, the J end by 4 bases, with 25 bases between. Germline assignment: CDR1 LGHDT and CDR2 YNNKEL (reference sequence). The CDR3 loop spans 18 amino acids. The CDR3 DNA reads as TGTGCCAGCAGCCGCCTACGAACGCAAACTCAGGGGCGCTATGGCTACACCTTC. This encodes CASSRLRTQTQGRYGYTF.

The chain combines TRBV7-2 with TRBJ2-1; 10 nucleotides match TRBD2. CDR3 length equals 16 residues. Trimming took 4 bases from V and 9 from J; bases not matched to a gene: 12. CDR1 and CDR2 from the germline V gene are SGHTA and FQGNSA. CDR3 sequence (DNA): TGTGCCAGCAGCTCCCATGGGAGGACTAGCGGTAGTGAGCAGTTCTTC. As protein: CASSSHGRTSGSEQFF.

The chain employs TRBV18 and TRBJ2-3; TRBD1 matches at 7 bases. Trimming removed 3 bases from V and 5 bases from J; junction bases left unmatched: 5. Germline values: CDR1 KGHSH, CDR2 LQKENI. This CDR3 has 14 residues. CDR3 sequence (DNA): TGTGCCAGCTCACCCCTAACAGGGGAAGATACGCAGTATTTT. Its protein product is CASSPLTGEDTQYF.